This T cell receptor (beta chain) came from a study of beta chain features in type 1 diabetes. Notes on the study in general: In all four CD4+ subsets, TCRB CDR3 length was significantly, moderately reduced in type 1 diabetes.

This clone was detected a few times. Its antigen is undetermined. Of the isolated RNA, all was reverse transcribed, and so the sequenced material was expressed TCRB transcripts. The assay was immunoSEQ multiplex PCR, and TCRdb's table has in-frame clones only and misses some. This sample yields a few hundred thousand clones, of which about 19% are seen a single time; about 0.044% belongs to the top ten. The CDR3 contains 15 residues. This chain joins TRBV21-1 and TRBJ1-2; the table's D call, TRBD1, has no DNA check behind it. TRBV21-1 counts as a pseudogene. The TCR originated in a woman aged 18-29 years in good health. The specimen was naive CD4+ T cells from blood. The DNA for the CDR3 is TGTGCCAGCAGCAGTGGACAGGGCGGCAACTATGGCTACACCTTC. Translated, it gives CASSSGQGGNYGYTF.